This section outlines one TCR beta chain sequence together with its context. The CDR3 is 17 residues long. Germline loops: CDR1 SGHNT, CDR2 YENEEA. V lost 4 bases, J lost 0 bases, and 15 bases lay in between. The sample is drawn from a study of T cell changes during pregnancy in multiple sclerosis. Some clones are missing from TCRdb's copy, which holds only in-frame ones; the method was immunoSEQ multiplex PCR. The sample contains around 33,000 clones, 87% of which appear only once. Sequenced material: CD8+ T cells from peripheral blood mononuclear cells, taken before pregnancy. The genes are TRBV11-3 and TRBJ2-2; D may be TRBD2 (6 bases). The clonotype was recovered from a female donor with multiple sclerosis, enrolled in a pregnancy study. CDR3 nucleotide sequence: TGTGCCAGCAGCTCCCTAATTCCGGGGGCGAACACCGGGGAGCTGTTTTTT. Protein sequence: CASSSLIPGANTGELFF.